This T cell receptor beta chain was observed in a study of vaccination and CD4 T cells after COVID-19. Treatment defined: approximately 9-day PBMC culture with coronavirus spike peptide pools or control peptides (ViraFEST assay). CD4+ T cells of the unexposed donor were collected before the COVID-19 pandemic (2011-2018). If enough cells were available, CD4+ T cells from unexposed donors were probed with SARS-CoV-2 S/N and four cold-coronavirus spikes. The V segment lost 4 bases and the J segment 1 base; nucleotides outside the gene matches: 3. The V gene's germline CDR1 is DFQATT and CDR2 SNEGSKA (reference sequence). The CDR3 is 15 residues long. This clonotype was seen a handful of times. No antigen is known for it. The assay that was used to sequence DNA from cultured CD4+ T cells was the Oncomine TCR Beta short-read assay. The genomic DNA was obtained from cultured CD4+ T cells by extraction with the QIAamp micro DNA kit. Using its own MiXCR run on the PCR reads, TCRdb lists one record per CDR3 protein. The sample records roughly 6,800 distinct CDR3 sequences, roughly a third being singletons.

Sample: CD4+ T cells from blood, cultured in vitro. The V gene is TRBV20-1, the J gene TRBJ2-1, with 11 bases fitting TRBD2. The source of this sequence is a human donor in good health. The CDR3 bases are TGCAGTGCTACTAGCGGGAGGACGTCCTACAATGAGCAGTTCTTC. Translating it yields CSATSGRTSYNEQFF.